Described below is a single TCR beta chain sequence and its context. These data originate in a study of graft-versus-host responses after intestinal transplantation. Study-level points and caveats: GvH clonotypes were identified within recipient marrow, with a subset emerging first in ileum or blood. Early post-transplant HvG declines showed an association with peak circulating GvH clone levels.

The assay was immunoSEQ multiplex PCR, and TCRdb's table has in-frame clones only and misses some. The sample carries about 12,000 clones, under 45% recorded once. Germline V lookup: CDR1 LGHNA, CDR2 YSLEER. This CDR3 spans 14 amino acids. The V end was cut by 5 bases, the J end by 2 bases, with 12 bases between. Irradiated stimulators labeled with violet dye, around 200,000 in number, were plated with around 200,000 CFSE-labeled responders. Sorted after the reaction were proliferating CFSE-low CD3+CD4+ and CD3+CD8+ responders. The starting material was alloreactive CD8+ T cells from a mixed lymphocyte reaction culture, obtained before intestinal transplant. Subset reported: CFSE-low proliferating T cells sorted from roughly six-day pre-transplant mixed lymphocyte reaction (GvH or HvG direction). This rearrangement joins TRBV4-3 to TRBJ1-2; weak D call: TRBD1 (6 bases). This sequence originates from a human patient who received an intestinal transplant. The CDR3 coding sequence is TGCGCCAGCAGCGCATTTGGACAGAACTATGGCTACACCTTC. Encoded protein: CASSAFGQNYGYTF.